The subject of this entry is one T cell receptor (beta chain). Trimming shortened V by 0 bases and J by 8 bases, and 10 bases separated the two germline ends. Germline V CDR1 and CDR2: WNHNN, SYGVQD (reference sequence). The CDR3 length is 13 residues. The data are from a study of blood T cell repertoires in COVID-19. Study details: T cells, B-cell-depleted T cells, or PBMCs provided the cDNA or gDNA that served as material.

TCRdb's copy holds only in-frame clones and misses some; the assay was immunoSEQ multiplex PCR. Of a few hundred thousand clones listed, roughly 87% were seen once; the top ten hold approximately 1%. Each participant's cohort was designated according to participant-reported clinical history. V usage is TRBV10-1 and J usage is TRBJ1-2, with D unclear. This TCR was sampled from a woman aged 25 to 39 who had recovered from COVID-19. Sequencing used PBMCs or T cells enriched from blood (not recorded which). CDR3 in DNA: TGCGCCAGCAGTGAGTCTGAGTCACGCGGCTACACCTTC. As protein: CASSESESRGYTF.